These 11 T cell receptor beta chains originate from one sample sequenced in a study of cytomegalovirus exposure and HLA in healthy donors. Amplification used 60 Vbeta primers and 13 Jbeta primers. Sequenced by immunoSEQ multiplex PCR; TCRdb stores in-frame clones only, minus some. The sample contains under 150,000 clones, 67% of which appear only once. The material sequenced was PBMCs. The receptor source for this set is a man aged 18 to 29 in good health and CMV-seropositive.

This chain connects TRBV7-6 to TRBJ2-2; D is possibly TRBD1 (6 bases). The germline V gene encodes CDR1 SGHVS and CDR2 FNYEAQ. With 4 bases removed from V and 5 bases from J, the gap between germline ends came to 11 bases. CDR3 length: 14 amino acids. The CDR3 sequence is CASSSRGATGELFF. CDR3 coding DNA: TGTGCCAGCAGCTCCAGGGGCGCGACCGGGGAGCTGTTTTTT. Variable domain in full (rest from reference TRBV7-6 and TRBJ2-2): GAGVSQSPRYKVTKRGQDVALRCDPISGHVSLYWYRQALGQGPEFLTYFNYEAQQDKSGLPNDRFSAERPEGSISTLTIQRTEQRDSAMYRCASSSRGATGELFFGEGSRLTVL.

This clone appeared once. The V call is TRBV6-6, the J call TRBJ2-1; the match to TRBD1 covers 12 bases. The germline CDR1 and CDR2 sequences are MNHNY and SVGAGI (reference sequence). The ends lost 5 bases at V and 8 bases at J; junction bases unmatched: 7. The CDR3 loop spans 15 amino acids. The CDR3 nucleotides are TGTGCCAGCAGTCCAACCGGGACAGGGGGCGATGAGCAGTTCTTC. Amino acid sequence: CASSPTGTGGDEQFF.

CDR3 DNA: TGTGCCAGTAGCTCTAGCGGGGATGCGGCAGATACGCAGTATTTT. Translating gives CASSSSGDAADTQYF. The chain employs TRBV19 and TRBJ2-3; the match to TRBD2 covers 9 bases. Germline lookup yields CDR1 LNHDA and CDR2 SQIVND (reference sequence). The CDR3 is made up of 15 amino acids. Trimming cost V 6 bases and J 4 bases; bases outside gene matches: 8.

This sequence joins TRBV7-5 and TRBJ2-2; the table's D call TRBD1 went unverified against the DNA. TRBV7-5 is tagged as a pseudogene. CDR3 length: 17 residues. CDR3 coding DNA: TGTGTCAGAAGCTTATCTCACCAGGGTAAGAACACCGGGGAGCTGTTTTTT. Its protein product is CVRSLSHQGKNTGELFF.

The chain links TRBV9 to TRBJ2-3; D might be TRBD2 (7 bases). Germline V gene data show CDR1 as SGDLS and CDR2 as YYNGEE. Trimming cost V 9 bases and J 2 bases, with 19 bases left between them. The CDR3 sequence is 15 residues long. CDR3 nucleotides: TGTGCCACTGCCTGGGGGGGCTCTGTCACAGATACGCAGTATTTT. Encoded protein: CATAWGGSVTDTQYF.

The V gene is TRBV19, the J gene TRBJ1-4; D unresolved. CDR1 is LNHDA and CDR2 is SQIVND in the germline V gene (reference sequence). This CDR3 comprises 13 residues. V was trimmed by 10 bases and J by 5 bases, leaving 14 bases between them. The CDR3, as DNA: TGTGCCATTGGTGGGTTCGGGAATGAAAAACTGTTTTTT. Translation gives CAIGGFGNEKLFF.

V usage is TRBV19 and J usage is TRBJ2-7; 8 nucleotides align to TRBD1. This CDR3 spans 15 amino acids. The junction had 6 bases not matched to a gene; V was cut back by 3 bases and J by 2 bases. CDR1 and CDR2 from the germline V gene are LNHDA and SQIVND (reference sequence). The CDR3 region is CASSIAQGAPYEQYF. CDR3 sequence (DNA): TGTGCCAGTAGTATCGCCCAGGGGGCTCCCTACGAGCAGTACTTC.

CDR3 protein: CASMQLPNEKLFF. CDR3 in DNA: TGTGCCAGCATGCAGTTGCCTAATGAAAAACTGTTTTTT. This chain joins TRBV28 and TRBJ1-4, with D uncertain. Between the trimmed V and J ends, which lost 7 bases and 3 bases, there was a span of 9 bases. Germline assignment: CDR1 MDHEN and CDR2 SYDVKM. There are 13 residues in the CDR3. The whole variable domain, filled in from reference TRBV28 and TRBJ1-4, reads DVKVTQSSRYLVKRTGEKVFLECVQDMDHENMFWYRQDPGLGLRLIYFSYDVKMKEKGDIPEGYSVSREKKERFSLILESASTNQTSMYLCASMQLPNEKLFFGSGTQLSVL.

The V gene is TRBV5-1, the J gene TRBJ1-5; 7 bases are shared with TRBD1. V was pared by 4 bases and J by 3 bases, with 7 bases of the junction left unmatched. The CDR3 has 15 amino acids. Germline V gives CDR1 SGHRS, CDR2 YFSETQ. The CDR3 DNA reads TGCGCCAGCAGCCTATCCGGGACAGACAATCAGCCCCAGCATTTT. Amino acid sequence: CASSLSGTDNQPQHF.

The chain is built from TRBV2 and TRBJ2-3, with a weak D call TRBD2 (6 bases). V was shortened by 2 bases and J by 4 bases, with 19 bases between the two germline ends. The germline V gene has CDR1 SNHLY and CDR2 FYNNEI. The CDR3 extends over 17 amino acids. The CDR3 loop is CASSEHPGVSTADTQYF. In nucleotides, the CDR3 is TGTGCCAGCAGTGAACATCCGGGAGTAAGCACCGCAGATACGCAGTATTTT.

This chain links TRBV11-2 with TRBJ1-6; 8 bases fit TRBD1. J lost 12 bases, V lost 1 base, and 11 bases had no gene match. This CDR3 comprises 16 residues. Germline CDR1 is SGHAT and CDR2 is FQNNGV. CDR3 nucleotides: TGTGCCAGCAGCTTAGGGGTAGGAGCAGGGGGCGGACCCCTCCACTTT. Translation: CASSLGVGAGGGPLHF.